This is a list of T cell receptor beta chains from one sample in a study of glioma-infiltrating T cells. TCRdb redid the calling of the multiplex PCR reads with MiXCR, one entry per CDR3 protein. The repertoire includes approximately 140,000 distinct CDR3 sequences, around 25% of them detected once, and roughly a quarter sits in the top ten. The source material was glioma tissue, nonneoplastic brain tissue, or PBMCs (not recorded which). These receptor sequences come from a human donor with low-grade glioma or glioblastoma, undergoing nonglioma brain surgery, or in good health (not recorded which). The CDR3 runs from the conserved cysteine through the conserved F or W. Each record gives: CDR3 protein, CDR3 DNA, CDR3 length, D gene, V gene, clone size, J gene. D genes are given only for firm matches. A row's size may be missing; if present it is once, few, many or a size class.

CDR3 protein: CASSSPGGSGYTF; CDR3 DNA: TGTGCCAGCAGTTCACCAGGGGGAAGTGGCTACACCTTC; CDR3 length: 13; D gene: TRBD1; V gene: TRBV28; clone size: -; J gene: TRBJ1-2
CDR3 protein: CSASLVAGTDTQYF; CDR3 DNA: TGCAGTGCTAGCTTGGTAGCGGGCACAGATACGCAGTATTTT; CDR3 length: 14; D gene: -; V gene: TRBV20-1; clone size: many; J gene: TRBJ2-3
CDR3 protein: CASSRQGTADSPLHF; CDR3 DNA: TGTGCCAGCAGCCGACAGGGGACGGCGGATTCACCCCTCCACTTT; CDR3 length: 15; D gene: TRBD1; V gene: TRBV3-1; clone size: few; J gene: TRBJ1-6
CDR3 protein: CASSFRVPGANVLTF; CDR3 DNA: TGTGCCAGCAGTTTTCGGGTCCCTGGGGCCAACGTCCTGACTTTC; CDR3 length: 15; D gene: -; V gene: TRBV27; clone size: -; J gene: TRBJ2-6
CDR3 protein: CASSQADYGYTF; CDR3 DNA: TGTGCCAGCAGCCAGGCGGACTATGGCTACACCTTC; CDR3 length: 12; D gene: -; V gene: TRBV7-8; clone size: -; J gene: TRBJ1-2
CDR3 protein: CASSYWSGGQETQYF; CDR3 DNA: TGTGCCAGCAGTTACTGGAGCGGGGGCCAAGAGACCCAGTACTTC; CDR3 length: 15; D gene: TRBD2; V gene: TRBV6-6; clone size: many; J gene: TRBJ2-5
CDR3 protein: CASLRGSRDTEAFF; CDR3 DNA: TGTGCCAGCTTAAGGGGGTCCCGGGACACTGAAGCTTTCTTT; CDR3 length: 14; D gene: -; V gene: TRBV28; clone size: many; J gene: TRBJ1-1
CDR3 protein: CASSYLAGYTGELFF; CDR3 DNA: TGTGCCAGCAGTTACCTAGCGGGTTACACCGGGGAGCTGTTTTTT; CDR3 length: 15; D gene: TRBD2; V gene: TRBV6-2/TRBV6-3; clone size: many; J gene: TRBJ2-2
CDR3 protein: CASSQDPVYNEQFF; CDR3 DNA: TGTGCCAGCAGCCAAGACCCCGTCTACAATGAGCAGTTCTTC; CDR3 length: 14; D gene: -; V gene: TRBV14; clone size: many; J gene: TRBJ2-1
CDR3 protein: CASSRGQGDGYTF; CDR3 DNA: TGCGCCAGCAGCCGGGGACAGGGAGATGGCTACACCTTC; CDR3 length: 13; D gene: TRBD1; V gene: TRBV4-1; clone size: few; J gene: TRBJ1-2
CDR3 protein: CASGKETQYF; CDR3 DNA: TGTGCCAGCGGCAAAGAGACCCAGTACTTC; CDR3 length: 10; D gene: -; V gene: TRBV12-3/TRBV12-4; clone size: few; J gene: TRBJ2-5
CDR3 protein: CASSSKTGGGVTQYF; CDR3 DNA: TGTGCCAGCAGCTCAAAGACAGGGGGAGGTGTGACCCAGTACTTC; CDR3 length: 15; D gene: TRBD1; V gene: TRBV9; clone size: -; J gene: TRBJ2-5
CDR3 protein: CATSGRTTRGLWTDEQFF; CDR3 DNA: TGTGCCACCAGTGGAAGGACTACTAGGGGGCTTTGGACAGATGAGCAGTTCTTC; CDR3 length: 18; D gene: -; V gene: TRBV24-1; clone size: many; J gene: TRBJ2-1
CDR3 protein: CASSRWGQGNSPLHF; CDR3 DNA: TGTGCCAGCAGCAGGTGGGGACAGGGTAATTCACCCCTCCACTTT; CDR3 length: 15; D gene: TRBD1; V gene: TRBV7-2; clone size: -; J gene: TRBJ1-6
CDR3 protein: CASSLVSGNYGYTF; CDR3 DNA: TGTGCCAGCAGCTTAGTGTCTGGGAACTATGGCTACACCTTC; CDR3 length: 14; D gene: -; V gene: TRBV7-9; clone size: -; J gene: TRBJ1-2
CDR3 protein: CASSRDPGQENTEAFF; CDR3 DNA: TGCGCCAGCAGCCGGGACCCGGGACAGGAAAACACTGAAGCTTTCTTT; CDR3 length: 16; D gene: TRBD1; V gene: TRBV5-1; clone size: few; J gene: TRBJ1-1
CDR3 protein: CASSRTSSRLGTEAFF; CDR3 DNA: TGTGCCAGCAGCCGAACCTCGAGCCGCCTGGGCACTGAAGCTTTCTTT; CDR3 length: 16; D gene: -; V gene: TRBV2; clone size: -; J gene: TRBJ1-1
CDR3 protein: CSARGQGGSVDEQFF; CDR3 DNA: TGCAGTGCCCGCGGACAGGGAGGAAGTGTGGATGAGCAGTTCTTC; CDR3 length: 15; D gene: TRBD1; V gene: TRBV20-1; clone size: -; J gene: TRBJ2-1
CDR3 protein: CASSPPGSYNEQFF; CDR3 DNA: TGTGCCAGCAGCCCACCGGGGTCCTACAATGAGCAGTTCTTC; CDR3 length: 14; D gene: -; V gene: TRBV7-2; clone size: -; J gene: TRBJ2-1
CDR3 protein: CASRTGPANTIYF; CDR3 DNA: TGTGCCAGTAGAACAGGGCCGGCAAACACCATATATTTT; CDR3 length: 13; D gene: -; V gene: TRBV19; clone size: -; J gene: TRBJ1-3
CDR3 protein: CASSYSPQLYNEQFF; CDR3 DNA: TGTGCCAGCAGTTACTCGCCACAGCTTTACAATGAGCAGTTCTTC; CDR3 length: 15; D gene: -; V gene: TRBV6-6; clone size: -; J gene: TRBJ2-1
CDR3 protein: CASSQAAETYYGYTF; CDR3 DNA: TGTGCCAGCAGCCAGGCTGCTGAGACCTACTATGGCTACACCTTC; CDR3 length: 15; D gene: -; V gene: TRBV4-2; clone size: -; J gene: TRBJ1-2
CDR3 protein: CASSPGDGKLYGYTF; CDR3 DNA: TGTGCCAGCAGCCCGGGAGATGGGAAACTCTATGGCTACACCTTC; CDR3 length: 15; D gene: -; V gene: TRBV27; clone size: many; J gene: TRBJ1-2
CDR3 protein: CASSPGSLVSYNEQFF; CDR3 DNA: TGCGCCAGCAGCCCGGGGTCTTTGGTGTCCTACAATGAGCAGTTCTTC; CDR3 length: 16; D gene: -; V gene: TRBV5-1; clone size: -; J gene: TRBJ2-1
CDR3 protein: CASSFSGFTNQPQHF; CDR3 DNA: TGTGCCAGCAGTTTCTCCGGGTTTACGAATCAGCCCCAGCATTTT; CDR3 length: 15; D gene: -; V gene: TRBV12-3/TRBV12-4; clone size: many; J gene: TRBJ1-5
CDR3 protein: CASSLGPGATEAFF; CDR3 DNA: TGCGCCAGCAGCTTGGGCCCCGGGGCCACTGAAGCTTTCTTT; CDR3 length: 14; D gene: -; V gene: TRBV5-1; clone size: -; J gene: TRBJ1-1
CDR3 protein: CASSDSQGKDTQYF; CDR3 DNA: TGTGCCAGCAGTGACTCACAGGGAAAAGATACGCAGTATTTT; CDR3 length: 14; D gene: -; V gene: TRBV6-4; clone size: -; J gene: TRBJ2-3
CDR3 protein: CASSLGHPITEAFF; CDR3 DNA: TGTGCCAGCTCCCTCGGACACCCGATCACTGAAGCTTTCTTT; CDR3 length: 14; D gene: -; V gene: TRBV18; clone size: few; J gene: TRBJ1-1
CDR3 protein: CSARGQGGTEAFF; CDR3 DNA: TGCAGTGCTAGAGGCCAGGGTGGGACTGAAGCTTTCTTT; CDR3 length: 13; D gene: -; V gene: TRBV20-1; clone size: many; J gene: TRBJ1-1
CDR3 protein: CASSVSRVAETQYF; CDR3 DNA: TGTGCCAGCAGTGTTTCCAGGGTCGCAGAGACCCAGTACTTC; CDR3 length: 14; D gene: -; V gene: TRBV6-1; clone size: -; J gene: TRBJ2-5
CDR3 protein: CASSDQETQYF; CDR3 DNA: TGTGCCAGCAGCGACCAAGAGACCCAGTACTTC; CDR3 length: 11; D gene: -; V gene: TRBV7-2; clone size: many; J gene: TRBJ2-5
CDR3 protein: CASSYDGADTQYF; CDR3 DNA: TGTGCCAGCAGTTACGACGGGGCAGATACGCAGTATTTT; CDR3 length: 13; D gene: -; V gene: TRBV6-6; clone size: many; J gene: TRBJ2-3
CDR3 protein: CASSPITSGVGETQYF; CDR3 DNA: TGCGCCAGCAGCCCCATCACTAGCGGGGTAGGGGAGACCCAGTACTTC; CDR3 length: 16; D gene: TRBD2; V gene: TRBV5-1; clone size: -; J gene: TRBJ2-5
CDR3 protein: CASRPVDRGDTEAFF; CDR3 DNA: TGTGCCAGCAGGCCGGTTGACAGGGGAGACACTGAAGCTTTCTTT; CDR3 length: 15; D gene: TRBD1; V gene: TRBV27; clone size: many; J gene: TRBJ1-1
CDR3 protein: CSATWAGGGQPQHF; CDR3 DNA: TGCAGTGCCACATGGGCAGGGGGAGGGCAGCCCCAGCATTTT; CDR3 length: 14; D gene: TRBD1; V gene: TRBV20-1; clone size: few; J gene: TRBJ1-5
CDR3 protein: CASQEGRDTGNQPQHF; CDR3 DNA: TGTGCCAGCCAGGAGGGGAGGGATACTGGCAATCAGCCCCAGCATTTT; CDR3 length: 16; D gene: -; V gene: TRBV6-1; clone size: -; J gene: TRBJ1-5
CDR3 protein: CASRDPREGGNQPQHF; CDR3 DNA: TGTGCCAGCAGAGACCCCAGGGAAGGCGGCAATCAGCCCCAGCATTTT; CDR3 length: 16; D gene: -; V gene: TRBV2; clone size: few; J gene: TRBJ1-5
CDR3 protein: CASSYSSGGVYNEQFF; CDR3 DNA: TGTGCCAGCAGTTACTCAAGCGGGGGGGTCTACAATGAGCAGTTCTTC; CDR3 length: 16; D gene: TRBD2; V gene: TRBV6-6; clone size: many; J gene: TRBJ2-1
CDR3 protein: CASSINSGTTDTQYF; CDR3 DNA: TGTGCCAGTAGTATCAATAGCGGGACCACAGATACGCAGTATTTT; CDR3 length: 15; D gene: TRBD2; V gene: TRBV19; clone size: -; J gene: TRBJ2-3
CDR3 protein: CASSPSKGDTQYF; CDR3 DNA: TGTGCCAGCTCACCTTCAAAGGGAGATACGCAGTATTTT; CDR3 length: 13; D gene: -; V gene: TRBV18; clone size: -; J gene: TRBJ2-3
CDR3 protein: CASSLTEPYTEAFF; CDR3 DNA: TGTGCCAGCAGCTTAACAGAGCCTTACACTGAAGCTTTCTTT; CDR3 length: 14; D gene: -; V gene: TRBV7-9; clone size: many; J gene: TRBJ1-1
CDR3 protein: CASSHLGQGANNEQFF; CDR3 DNA: TGCGCCAGCAGCCACTTGGGACAGGGGGCCAACAATGAGCAGTTCTTC; CDR3 length: 16; D gene: TRBD1; V gene: TRBV4-1; clone size: few; J gene: TRBJ2-1